Sequencing of this TCR beta chain was carried out in a study of T cell changes during pregnancy in multiple sclerosis. Some clones are missing from TCRdb's copy, which holds only in-frame ones; the method was immunoSEQ multiplex PCR. The sample has 30,000 to 40,000 clones, 90% to 95% seen once; the top ten hold about 6.3%. Trimming took 5 bases from V and 0 from J; bases not matched to a gene: 9. The length of the CDR3 is 16 residues. Germline assignment: CDR1 SEHNR and CDR2 FQNEAQ (reference sequence). This chain uses TRBV7-9 with TRBJ2-5; 7 positions agree with TRBD2. The source was CD8+ T cells from peripheral blood mononuclear cells, collected in the second trimester of pregnancy. The clonotype comes from a female donor with multiple sclerosis, enrolled in a pregnancy study. The CDR3 region has the DNA TGTGCCAGCAGCCCGACGGCGGGAGCTAACCAAGAGACCCAGTACTTC. Translation: CASSPTAGANQETQYF.